This record covers a single T cell receptor beta chain. Its specificity is not known. Combining a sample-barcoded 5' primer with a J-beta primer mix, a second PCR ran for about 7 to 12 cycles. Tags on each cDNA molecule came from a template-switch adaptor with 12 random nucleotides. TCRdb reprocessed the 5' RACE reads via MiXCR and lists one record per CDR3 protein. The table has hundreds of thousands of distinct CDR3 sequences, roughly 48% seen once. This entry is derived from a study of blood T cells in healthy people across ages. V lost 6 bases to trimming and J lost 2 bases; unmatched junction nucleotides: 4. This CDR3 is built from 14 residues. CDR1 is SQVTM and CDR2 is ANQGSEA in the germline V gene. Findings and caveats of the study: Estimates drawn from one million T cells were deemed to understate diversity.

The sequenced sample consisted of blood. The rearrangement uses TRBV29-1 and TRBJ2-2; TRBD1 aligns across 9 bases. This receptor was taken from a man older than 75 in good health. CDR3 sequence reads: CSVGQGLNTGELFF. CDR3 coding DNA: TGCAGCGTAGGACAGGGGTTAAACACCGGGGAGCTGTTTTTT.